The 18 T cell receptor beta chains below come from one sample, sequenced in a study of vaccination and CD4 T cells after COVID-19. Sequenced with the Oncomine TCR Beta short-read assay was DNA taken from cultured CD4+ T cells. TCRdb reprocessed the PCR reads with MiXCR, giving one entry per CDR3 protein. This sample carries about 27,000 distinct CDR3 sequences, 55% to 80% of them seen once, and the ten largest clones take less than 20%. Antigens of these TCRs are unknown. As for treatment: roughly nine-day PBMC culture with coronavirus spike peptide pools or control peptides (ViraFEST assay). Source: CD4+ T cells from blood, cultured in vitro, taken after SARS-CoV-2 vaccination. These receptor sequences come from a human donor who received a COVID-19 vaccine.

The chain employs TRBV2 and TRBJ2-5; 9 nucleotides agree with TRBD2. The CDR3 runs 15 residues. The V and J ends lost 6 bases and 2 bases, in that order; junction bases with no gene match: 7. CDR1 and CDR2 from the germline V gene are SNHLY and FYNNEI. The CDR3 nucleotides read TGTGCCAGCAGCGAGATGACTAGCGGACAAGAGACCCAGTACTTC. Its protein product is CASSEMTSGQETQYF.

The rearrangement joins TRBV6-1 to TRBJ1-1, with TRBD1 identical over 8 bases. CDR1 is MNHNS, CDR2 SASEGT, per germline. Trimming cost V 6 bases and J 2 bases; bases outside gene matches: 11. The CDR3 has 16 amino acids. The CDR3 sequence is CASRKPLTGDNTEAFF. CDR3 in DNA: TGTGCCAGCAGGAAGCCTCTGACAGGGGATAACACTGAAGCTTTCTTT.

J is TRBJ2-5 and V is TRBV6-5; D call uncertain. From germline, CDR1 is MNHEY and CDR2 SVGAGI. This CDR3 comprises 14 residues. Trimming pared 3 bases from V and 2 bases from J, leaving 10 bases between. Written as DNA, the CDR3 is TGTGCCAGCAGTTATGGTGCAGGTCAAGAGACCCAGTACTTC. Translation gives CASSYGAGQETQYF.

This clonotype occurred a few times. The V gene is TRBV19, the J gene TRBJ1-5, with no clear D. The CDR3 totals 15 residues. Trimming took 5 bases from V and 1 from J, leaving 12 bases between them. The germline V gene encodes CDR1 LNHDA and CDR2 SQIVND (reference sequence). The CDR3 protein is CASSDQGLSNQPQHF. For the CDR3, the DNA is TGTGCCAGTAGTGATCAAGGGCTGAGCAATCAGCCCCAGCATTTT.

CDR3 protein: CASSYETSATDTQYF. Here the CDR3 DNA reads TGTGCCAGCAGTTACGAGACTAGCGCTACAGATACGCAGTATTTT. The rearrangement joins TRBV6-2 or TRBV6-3 to TRBJ2-3, with 8 nucleotides matching TRBD2. The CDR3 runs to 15 residues. Losses at the gene ends were 2 bases for V and 3 bases for J; bases not matched to a gene: 4. Germline CDR1 and CDR2: MNHEY and SVGEGT.

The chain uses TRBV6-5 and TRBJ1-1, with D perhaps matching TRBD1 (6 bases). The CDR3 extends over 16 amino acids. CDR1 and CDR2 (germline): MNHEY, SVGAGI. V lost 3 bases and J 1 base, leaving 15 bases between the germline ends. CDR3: CASSYPQGSRNTEAFF. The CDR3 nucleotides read TGTGCCAGCAGTTATCCCCAGGGGTCGAGGAACACTGAAGCTTTCTTT.

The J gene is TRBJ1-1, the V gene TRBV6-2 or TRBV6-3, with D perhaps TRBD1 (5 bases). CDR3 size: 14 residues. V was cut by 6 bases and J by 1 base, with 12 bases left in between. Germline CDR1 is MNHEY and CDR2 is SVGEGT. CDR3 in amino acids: CASRSHDRNTEAFF. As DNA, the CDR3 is TGTGCCAGCAGGAGCCATGACAGGAACACTGAAGCTTTCTTT.

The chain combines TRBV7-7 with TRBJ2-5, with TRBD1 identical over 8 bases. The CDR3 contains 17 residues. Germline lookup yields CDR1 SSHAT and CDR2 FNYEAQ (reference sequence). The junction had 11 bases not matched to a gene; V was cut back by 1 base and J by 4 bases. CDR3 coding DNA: TGTGCCAGCAGCTTAGATGGGGCGGCCAGGGGGCTAGAGACCCAGTACTTC. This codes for CASSLDGAARGLETQYF.

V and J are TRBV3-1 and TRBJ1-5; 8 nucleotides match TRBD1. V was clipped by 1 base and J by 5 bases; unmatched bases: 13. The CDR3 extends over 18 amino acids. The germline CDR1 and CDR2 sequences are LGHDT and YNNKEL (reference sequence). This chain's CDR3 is CASSQGIRGQVVHQPQHF. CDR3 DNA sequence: TGTGCCAGCAGCCAAGGTATAAGGGGACAGGTGGTTCATCAGCCCCAGCATTTT.

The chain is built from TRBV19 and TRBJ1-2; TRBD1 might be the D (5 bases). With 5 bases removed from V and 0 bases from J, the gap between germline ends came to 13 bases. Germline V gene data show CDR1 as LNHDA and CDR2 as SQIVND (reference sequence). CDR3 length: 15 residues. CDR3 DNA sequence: TGTGCCAGTAGTTGGGACCGCCGAGCTAACTATGGCTACACCTTC. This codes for CASSWDRRANYGYTF.

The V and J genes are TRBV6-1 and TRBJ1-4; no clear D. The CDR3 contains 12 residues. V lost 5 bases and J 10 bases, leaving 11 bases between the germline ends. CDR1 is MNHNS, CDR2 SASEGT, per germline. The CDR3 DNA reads TGTGCCAGCAGTCCCGGACGGGGAAAACTGTTTTTT. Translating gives CASSPGRGKLFF.

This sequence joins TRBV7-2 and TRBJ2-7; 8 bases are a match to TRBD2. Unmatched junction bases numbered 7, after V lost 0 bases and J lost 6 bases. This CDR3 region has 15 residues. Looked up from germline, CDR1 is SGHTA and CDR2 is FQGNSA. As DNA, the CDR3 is TGTGCCAGCAGCTTAGCCCTAGCGGGCCTCGGCGAGCAGTACTTC. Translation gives CASSLALAGLGEQYF.

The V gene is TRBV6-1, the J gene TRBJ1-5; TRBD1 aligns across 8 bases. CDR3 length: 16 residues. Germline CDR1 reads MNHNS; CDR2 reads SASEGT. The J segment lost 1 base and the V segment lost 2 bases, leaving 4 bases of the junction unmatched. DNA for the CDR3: TGTGCCAGCAGTGAACCAGGGGGCGGGAGCAATCAGCCCCAGCATTTT. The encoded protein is CASSEPGGGSNQPQHF.

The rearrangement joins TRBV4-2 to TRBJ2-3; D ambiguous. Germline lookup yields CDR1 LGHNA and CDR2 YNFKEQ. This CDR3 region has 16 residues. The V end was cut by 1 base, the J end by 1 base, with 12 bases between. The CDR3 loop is CASSQVVGRRTDTQYF. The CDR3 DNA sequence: TGTGCCAGCAGCCAAGTTGTCGGGCGCCGCACAGATACGCAGTATTTT.

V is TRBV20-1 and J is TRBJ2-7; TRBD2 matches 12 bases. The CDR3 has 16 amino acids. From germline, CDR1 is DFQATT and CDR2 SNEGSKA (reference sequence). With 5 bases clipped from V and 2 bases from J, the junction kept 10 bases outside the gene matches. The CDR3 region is CSAPSSLAGGPYEQYF. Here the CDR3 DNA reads TGCAGTGCTCCTTCCTCCCTAGCGGGGGGGCCCTACGAGCAGTACTTC.

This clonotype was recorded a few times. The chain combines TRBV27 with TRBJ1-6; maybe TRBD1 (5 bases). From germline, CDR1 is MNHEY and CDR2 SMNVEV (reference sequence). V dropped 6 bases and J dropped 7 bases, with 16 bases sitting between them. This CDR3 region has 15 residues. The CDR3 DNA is TGTGCCAGCAGGTTACACCAGGGAGTGAATTCACCCCTCCACTTT. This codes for CASRLHQGVNSPLHF.

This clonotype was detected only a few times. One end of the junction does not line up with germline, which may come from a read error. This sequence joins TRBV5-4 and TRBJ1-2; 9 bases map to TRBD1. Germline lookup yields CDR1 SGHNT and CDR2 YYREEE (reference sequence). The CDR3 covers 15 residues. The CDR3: CASSLRTGVNHGYTF. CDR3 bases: TGTGCCAGCAGCCTCCGGACAGGGGTTAACCATGGCTACACCTTC.

CDR3 region: CASSLAGLAGEETQYF. CDR3 DNA sequence: TGTGCCAGCAGCTTAGCAGGGCTAGCCGGGGAAGAGACCCAGTACTTC. The chain has TRBV11-2 and TRBJ2-5; D may match TRBD1 or TRBD2 (5 bases each). The CDR3 extends over 16 amino acids. V shed 1 base and J shed 3 bases, with 15 bases lying between them. Germline CDR1 reads SGHAT; CDR2 reads FQNNGV.